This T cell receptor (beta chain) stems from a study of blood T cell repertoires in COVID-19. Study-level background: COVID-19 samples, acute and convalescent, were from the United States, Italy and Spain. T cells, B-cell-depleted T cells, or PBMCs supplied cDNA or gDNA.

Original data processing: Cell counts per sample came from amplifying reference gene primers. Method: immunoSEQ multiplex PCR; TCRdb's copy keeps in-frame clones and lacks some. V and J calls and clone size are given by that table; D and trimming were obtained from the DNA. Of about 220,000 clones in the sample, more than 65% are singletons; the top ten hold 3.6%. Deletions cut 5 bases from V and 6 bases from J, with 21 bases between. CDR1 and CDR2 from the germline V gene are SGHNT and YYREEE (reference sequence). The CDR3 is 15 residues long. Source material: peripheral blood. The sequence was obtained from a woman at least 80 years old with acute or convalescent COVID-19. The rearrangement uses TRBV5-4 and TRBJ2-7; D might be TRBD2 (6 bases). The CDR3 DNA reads TGTGCCAGCAGACCCGGCGCTAGCGCCAGTGGCGAGCAGTACTTC. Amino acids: CASRPGASASGEQYF.